Each of the 2 T cell receptor beta chains below was sequenced from the same sample in a study of shared clonotypes between healthy human individuals. Profiled with immunoSEQ multiplex PCR; TCRdb holds only in-frame clones, not every one. The table records millions of clones, about 92% of them present only once. CD8 cells classed as naive were CD45RO-negative and positively selected for CCR7, excluding terminally differentiated effector memory CD45RA+ cells. The sample comprised naive CD8+ T cells from PBMCs. These receptors originate from a man between 18 and 35 years old in good health. Some clones in this sample may be carry-over from other donors' samples.

The rearrangement uses TRBV13 and TRBJ2-5; perhaps TRBD1 as D (6 bases). Germline-derived CDR1 and CDR2 are PRHDT and FYEKMQ (reference sequence). There are 13 residues in the CDR3. The germline V and J ends were trimmed by 5 bases and 5 bases, with 12 bases remaining between them. The CDR3 DNA sequence: TGTGCCAGCAGCCCGAACAGGGACGAGACCCAGTACTTC. Its protein product is CASSPNRDETQYF.

Here the CDR3 reads CASSLHGTSKTGELFF. The DNA for the CDR3 is TGTGCCAGCAGCTTGCACGGGACTAGCAAAACCGGGGAGCTGTTTTTT. The V gene is TRBV5-6, the J gene TRBJ2-2; 9 bases map to TRBD2. The germline V gene encodes CDR1 SGHDT and CDR2 YYEEEE. This CDR3 region has 16 residues. V lost 1 base to trimming and J lost 5 bases; unmatched junction nucleotides: 6.